A single sample is the source of the 4 T cell receptor beta chains below, sequenced in a study of regulatory T cells in long-lasting Graves disease. Arm-PCR with iRepertoire HTBI primers amplified the CDR3 regions for these TCR beta libraries. TCRdb processed the multiplex PCR reads anew with MiXCR; each CDR3 protein has one entry. Among about 540,000 distinct CDR3 sequences, about 13% were seen once, and the ten largest hold roughly 10%. Time point here: newly diagnosed GD, antithyroid drugs for less than 3 months. With RNA extracted from PBMCs as input, the TCR library was made. This same sample was also taken into another study, of T cells in Graves' hyperthyroidism and ophthalmopathy.

The sample in question was peripheral blood mononuclear cells (PBMCs), obtained at new diagnosis, from a patient treated with antithyroid drugs. The receptor set was obtained from a man under 40 with Graves disease.

This clonotype was seen more than once but under ten times. The chain has TRBV7-8 and TRBJ2-1, with D maybe TRBD1 (6 bases). This CDR3 has 15 amino acids. Per the germline V gene, CDR1 is SGHVS and CDR2 is FQNEAQ. The germline V and J ends were trimmed by 4 bases and 3 bases, with 13 bases remaining between them. Here the CDR3 reads CASSSDRSHYNEQFF. DNA for the CDR3: TGTGCCAGCAGCTCGGACAGATCCCACTACAATGAGCAGTTCTTC.

This clonotype was detected only a few times. J is TRBJ1-1 and V is TRBV12-5; D is uncertain. The ends were cut back, 3 bases at V and 1 base at J, with 9 bases in the middle. The CDR3 is 14 residues long. Germline V CDR1 and CDR2: LGHNT, FRNRAP. CDR3 sequence (DNA): TGTGCTAGTGGTTTTGGCAGCCGGAACACTGAAGCTTTCTTT. This sequence encodes CASGFGSRNTEAFF.

The gene calls are TRBV19 and TRBJ2-7, with D perhaps assigned TRBD1 or TRBD2 (5 bases each). Germline-derived CDR1 and CDR2 are LNHDA and SQIVND (reference sequence). V gave up 1 base and J gave up 2 bases, with 9 bases separating them. The CDR3 loop spans 14 amino acids. The CDR3 sequence: CASSIGGRTYEQYF. CDR3 coding DNA: TGTGCCAGTAGTATAGGGGGACGGACCTACGAGCAGTACTTC.

To note about this clonotype: No conserved phenylalanine or tryptophan is present at the end of the CDR3, so a read error is the likely explanation. The V gene is TRBV10-2, the J gene TRBJ2-2, with unresolved D. Deletions cut 7 bases from V and 1 base from J, with 7 bases between. The CDR3 runs 13 residues. Per the germline V gene, CDR1 is WSHSY and CDR2 is SAAADI. CDR3 coding DNA: TGCGCCAGCAAGGAAGGGAACACCGGGGAGCTGTTTTTG. As protein: CASKEGNTGELFL.